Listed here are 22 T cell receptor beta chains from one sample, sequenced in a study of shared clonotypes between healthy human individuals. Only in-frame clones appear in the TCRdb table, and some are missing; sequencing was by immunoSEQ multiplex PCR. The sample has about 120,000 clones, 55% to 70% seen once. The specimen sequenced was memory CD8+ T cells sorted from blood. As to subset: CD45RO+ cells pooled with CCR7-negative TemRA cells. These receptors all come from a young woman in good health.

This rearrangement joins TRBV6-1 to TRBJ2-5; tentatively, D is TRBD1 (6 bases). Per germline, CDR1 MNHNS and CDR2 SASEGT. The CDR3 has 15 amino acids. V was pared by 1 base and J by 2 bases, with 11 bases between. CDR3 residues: CASSEVGGQQETQYF. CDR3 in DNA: TGTGCCAGCAGTGAAGTTGGCGGACAGCAAGAGACCCAGTACTTC.

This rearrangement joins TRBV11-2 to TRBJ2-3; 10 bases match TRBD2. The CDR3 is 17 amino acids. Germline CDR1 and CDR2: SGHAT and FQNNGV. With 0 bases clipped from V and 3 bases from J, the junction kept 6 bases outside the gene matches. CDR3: CASSLDLSSGRTDTQYF. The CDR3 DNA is TGTGCCAGCAGCTTAGATCTCAGTAGCGGGAGGACAGATACGCAGTATTTT.

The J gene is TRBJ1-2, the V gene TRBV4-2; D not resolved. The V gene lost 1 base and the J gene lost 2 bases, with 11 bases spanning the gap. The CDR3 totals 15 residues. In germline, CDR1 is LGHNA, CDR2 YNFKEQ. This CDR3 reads CASSQGFPLNYGYTF. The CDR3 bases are TGTGCCAGCAGCCAAGGGTTCCCACTAAACTATGGCTACACCTTC.

The DNA for the CDR3 is TGCGCCAGCAGCCACCCGGATGGGGGTTTTCTCACAGATACGCAGTATTTT. It is translated as CASSHPDGGFLTDTQYF. The chain recombines TRBV4-1 with TRBJ2-3; D tentatively fits TRBD1 or TRBD2 (5 bases each). The CDR3 sequence is 17 residues long. The germline CDR1 and CDR2 sequences are MGHRA and YSYEKL. The V end lost 3 bases, the J end lost 2 bases, and 18 bases lay between the germline ends.

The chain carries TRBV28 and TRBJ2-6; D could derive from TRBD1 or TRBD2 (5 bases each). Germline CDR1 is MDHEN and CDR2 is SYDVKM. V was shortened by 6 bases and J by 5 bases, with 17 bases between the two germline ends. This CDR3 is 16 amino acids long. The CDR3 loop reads CASRPGTRVRANVLTF. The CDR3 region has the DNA TGTGCCAGCAGACCCGGGACCAGAGTCCGGGCCAACGTCCTGACTTTC.

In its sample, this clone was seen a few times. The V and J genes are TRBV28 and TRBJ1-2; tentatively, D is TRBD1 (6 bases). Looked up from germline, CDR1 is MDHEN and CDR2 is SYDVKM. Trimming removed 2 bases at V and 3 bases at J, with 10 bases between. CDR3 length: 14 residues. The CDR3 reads CASSLGTGHYGYTF. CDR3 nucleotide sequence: TGTGCCAGCAGTTTAGGAACAGGGCACTATGGCTACACCTTC.

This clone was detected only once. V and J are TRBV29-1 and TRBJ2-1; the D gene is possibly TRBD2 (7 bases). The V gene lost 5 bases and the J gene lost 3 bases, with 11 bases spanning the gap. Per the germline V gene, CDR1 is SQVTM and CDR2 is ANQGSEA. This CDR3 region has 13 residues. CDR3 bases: TGCAGCGTTAGGGGGAGGGGCTACAATGAGCAGTTCTTC. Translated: CSVRGRGYNEQFF.

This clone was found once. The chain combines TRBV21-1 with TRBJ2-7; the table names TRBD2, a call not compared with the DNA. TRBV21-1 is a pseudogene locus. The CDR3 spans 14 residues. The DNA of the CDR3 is TGTGCCAGCAGCGCTACTAGCGGCTCCTACGAGCAGTACTTC. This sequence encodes CASSATSGSYEQYF.

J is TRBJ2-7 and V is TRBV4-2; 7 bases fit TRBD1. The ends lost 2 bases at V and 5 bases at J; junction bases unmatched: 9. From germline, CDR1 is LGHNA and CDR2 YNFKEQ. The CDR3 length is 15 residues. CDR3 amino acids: CASSQTTRGINEQYF. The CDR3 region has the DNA TGTGCCAGCAGCCAAACTACCAGGGGGATAAACGAGCAGTACTTC.

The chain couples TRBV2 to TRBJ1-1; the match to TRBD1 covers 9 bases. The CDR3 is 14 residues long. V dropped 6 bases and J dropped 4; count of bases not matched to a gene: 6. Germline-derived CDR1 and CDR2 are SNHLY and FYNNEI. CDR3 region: CASRLGQGFTEAFF. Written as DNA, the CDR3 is TGTGCCAGCAGACTCGGACAGGGGTTCACTGAAGCTTTCTTT.

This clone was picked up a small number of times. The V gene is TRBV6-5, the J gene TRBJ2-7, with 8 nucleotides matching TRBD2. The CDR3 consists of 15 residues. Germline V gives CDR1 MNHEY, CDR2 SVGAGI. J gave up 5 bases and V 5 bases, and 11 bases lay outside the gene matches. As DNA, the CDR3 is TGTGCCAGCAGTGGTCGAGCGGGGGCTAACGACGAGCAGTACTTC. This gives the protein CASSGRAGANDEQYF.

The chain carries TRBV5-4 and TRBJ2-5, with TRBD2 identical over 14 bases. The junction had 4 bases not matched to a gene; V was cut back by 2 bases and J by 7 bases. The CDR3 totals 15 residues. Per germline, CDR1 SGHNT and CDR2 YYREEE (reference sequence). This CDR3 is CASSFGTSGSGTQYF. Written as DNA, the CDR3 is TGTGCCAGCAGCTTCGGGACTAGCGGGAGTGGGACCCAGTACTTC. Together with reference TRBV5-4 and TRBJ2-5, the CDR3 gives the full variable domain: ETGVTQSPTHLIKTRGQQVTLRCSSQSGHNTVSWYQQALGQGPQFIFQYYREEENGRGNFPPRFSGLQFPNYSSELNVNALELDDSALYLCASSFGTSGSGTQYFGPGTRLLVL.

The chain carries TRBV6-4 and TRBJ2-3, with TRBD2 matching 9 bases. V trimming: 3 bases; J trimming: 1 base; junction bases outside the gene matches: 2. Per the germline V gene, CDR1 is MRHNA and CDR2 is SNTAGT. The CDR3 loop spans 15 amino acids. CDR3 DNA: TGTGCCAGCAGTGAGAGGACTAGCGGCACAGATACGCAGTATTTT. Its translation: CASSERTSGTDTQYF.

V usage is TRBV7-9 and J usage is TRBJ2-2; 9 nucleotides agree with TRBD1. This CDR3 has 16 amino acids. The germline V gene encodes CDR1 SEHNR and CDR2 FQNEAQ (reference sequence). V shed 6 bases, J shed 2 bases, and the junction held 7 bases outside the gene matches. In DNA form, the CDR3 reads TGTGCCAGCAGGCCCGGGACAGGGATTAACACCGGGGAGCTGTTTTTT. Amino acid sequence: CASRPGTGINTGELFF. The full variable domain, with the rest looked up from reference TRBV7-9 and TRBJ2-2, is DTGVSQNPRHKITKRGQNVTFRCDPISEHNRLYWYRQTLGQGPEFLTYFQNEAQLEKSRLLSDRFSAERPKGSFSTLEIQRTEQGDSAMYLCASRPGTGINTGELFFGEGSRLTVL.

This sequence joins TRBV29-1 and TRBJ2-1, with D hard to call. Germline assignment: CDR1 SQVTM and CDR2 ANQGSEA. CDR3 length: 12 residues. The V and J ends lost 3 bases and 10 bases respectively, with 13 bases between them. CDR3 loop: CSVEEGLGEQFF. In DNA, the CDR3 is TGCAGCGTTGAGGAAGGTCTGGGAGAGCAGTTCTTC.

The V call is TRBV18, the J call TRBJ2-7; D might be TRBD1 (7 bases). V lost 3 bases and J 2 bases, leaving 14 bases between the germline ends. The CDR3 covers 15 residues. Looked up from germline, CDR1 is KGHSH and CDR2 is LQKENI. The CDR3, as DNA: TGTGCCAGCTCACCTAAAGACAGGGAGGCCTACGAGCAGTACTTC. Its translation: CASSPKDREAYEQYF.

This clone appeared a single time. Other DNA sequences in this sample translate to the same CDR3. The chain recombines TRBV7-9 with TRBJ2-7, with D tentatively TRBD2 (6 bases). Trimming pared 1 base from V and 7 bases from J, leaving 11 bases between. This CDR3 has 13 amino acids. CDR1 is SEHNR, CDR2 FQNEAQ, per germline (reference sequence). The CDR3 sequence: CASSLVTEGEQYF. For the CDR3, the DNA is TGTGCCAGCAGCTTAGTCACGGAGGGGGAGCAGTACTTC.

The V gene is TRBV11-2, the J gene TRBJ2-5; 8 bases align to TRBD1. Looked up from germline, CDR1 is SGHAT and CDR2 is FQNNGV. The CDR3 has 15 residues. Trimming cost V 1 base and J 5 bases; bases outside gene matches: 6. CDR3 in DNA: TGTGCCAGCAGCTTAGGTGGCAGGGGGCGGGAGACCCAGTACTTC. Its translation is CASSLGGRGRETQYF.

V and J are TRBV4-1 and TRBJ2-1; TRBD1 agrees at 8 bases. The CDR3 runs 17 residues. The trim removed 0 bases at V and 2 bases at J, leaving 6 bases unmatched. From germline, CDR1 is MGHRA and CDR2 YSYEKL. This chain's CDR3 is CASSQDSRQGTYNEQFF. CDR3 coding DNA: TGCGCCAGCAGCCAAGATTCAAGACAGGGGACCTACAATGAGCAGTTCTTC.

The CDR3 is CASSIGIRTGSPGELFF. CDR3 nucleotides: TGTGCCAGTAGTATAGGGATAAGGACAGGGAGTCCCGGGGAGCTGTTTTTT. The chain combines TRBV19 with TRBJ2-2; 8 bases align to TRBD1. CDR1 LNHDA and CDR2 SQIVND come from the germline V gene (reference sequence). CDR3 length: 17 residues. V was clipped by 1 base and J by 6 bases; unmatched bases: 10.

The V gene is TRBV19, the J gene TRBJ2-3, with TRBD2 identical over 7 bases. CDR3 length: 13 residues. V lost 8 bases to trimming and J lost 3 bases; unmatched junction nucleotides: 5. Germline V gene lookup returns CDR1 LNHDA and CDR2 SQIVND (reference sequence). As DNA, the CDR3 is TGTGCCAGTCGCGGGACTATAACAGATACGCAGTATTTT. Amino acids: CASRGTITDTQYF.

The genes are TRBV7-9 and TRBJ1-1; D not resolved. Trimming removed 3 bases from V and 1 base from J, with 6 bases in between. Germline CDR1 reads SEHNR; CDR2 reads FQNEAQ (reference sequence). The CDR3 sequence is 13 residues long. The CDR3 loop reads CASSFEGNTEAFF. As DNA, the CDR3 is TGTGCCAGCAGCTTTGAGGGGAACACTGAAGCTTTCTTT.